This entry features one T cell receptor (beta chain) sequence. As yet, its antigen is unknown. The same CDR3 arises from other DNA sequences in this sample as well. This specimen belongs to a study of cytomegalovirus exposure and HLA in healthy donors. Study as a whole: A prior analysis found roughly 100 million unique TCR beta sequences from around 190 million T cells. Study results and limitations: Among TCR beta chains of equal frequency, HLA-associated ones were more clonally expanded in a later analysis. DRB1 had the most TCR associations and HLA-C the fewest, a later analysis found, with rates varying by HLA locus. When presence/absence was analysed, sequencing depth was taken to be roughly uniform across donors.

A multiplex PCR was run with 60 Vbeta primers and 13 Jbeta primers. Clones were sequenced by immunoSEQ multiplex PCR, and TCRdb holds only the in-frame ones, with some missing. The top ten hold more than 9% of the sample, which has about 150,000 clones, around two thirds seen once. Source material: PBMCs. The source of this sequence is a man aged 30 to 39 in good health and CMV-seropositive.

This CDR3 is CASSVAAGTEAFF. In DNA form, the CDR3 reads TGTGCCAGCAGCGTAGCTGCAGGCACTGAAGCTTTCTTT. The chain joins TRBV9 to TRBJ1-1; D is unresolved. The V end lost 0 bases, the J end lost 4 bases, and 7 bases lay between the germline ends. The CDR3 has 13 residues. The V gene's germline CDR1 is SGDLS and CDR2 YYNGEE.